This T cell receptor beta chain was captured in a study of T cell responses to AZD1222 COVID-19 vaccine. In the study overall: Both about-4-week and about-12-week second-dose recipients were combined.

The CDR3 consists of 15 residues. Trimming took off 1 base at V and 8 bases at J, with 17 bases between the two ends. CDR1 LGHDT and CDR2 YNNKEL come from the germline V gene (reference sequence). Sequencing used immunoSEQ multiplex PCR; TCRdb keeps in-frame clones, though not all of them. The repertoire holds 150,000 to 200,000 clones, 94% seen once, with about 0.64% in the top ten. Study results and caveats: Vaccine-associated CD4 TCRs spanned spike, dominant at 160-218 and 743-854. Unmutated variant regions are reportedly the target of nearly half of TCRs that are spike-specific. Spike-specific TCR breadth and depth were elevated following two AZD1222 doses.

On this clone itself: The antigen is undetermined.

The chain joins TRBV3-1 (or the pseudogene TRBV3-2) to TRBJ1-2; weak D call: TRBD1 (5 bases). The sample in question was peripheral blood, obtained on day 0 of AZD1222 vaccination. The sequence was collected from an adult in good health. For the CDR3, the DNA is TGTGCCAGCAGCCAAGTGACAGCGTCCTTGGAAGGCTACACCTTC. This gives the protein CASSQVTASLEGYTF.